This TCR beta chain was profiled in a study of T cells in Graves' hyperthyroidism and ophthalmopathy. It was uncontrolled infection, other autoimmune disease, pregnancy or lactation that excluded patients. CDR3 length: 13 residues. Trimming shortened V by 4 bases and J by 0 bases, and 7 bases separated the two germline ends. CDR1 and CDR2 (germline): LGHDT, YNNKEL (reference sequence). TCR beta CDR3 regions were amplified from RNA. TCR CDR3 regions were first amplified by RT-PCR with HTBI primers. TCRdb fed the multiplex PCR reads into MiXCR, producing one record per CDR3 protein. The sample records almost 500,000 distinct CDR3 sequences, approximately 22% being singletons. This clonotype was observed at least ten times.

The clonotype originates from a woman aged 70-85 years with Graves' ophthalmopathy. The J gene is TRBJ2-7, the V gene TRBV3-1; D gene uncertain. Sequences were obtained from blood. The CDR3: CASSPAHSYEQYF. The CDR3 nucleotides are TGTGCCAGCAGCCCAGCTCACTCCTACGAGCAGTACTTC.